This record covers a single T cell receptor beta chain. CDR3 length equals 13 residues. Germline CDR1 SGHRS, CDR2 YFSETQ. This sample is drawn from a study of monozygotic twins with inflammatory bowel disease. From the 5' RACE reads, TCRdb lists one entry per CDR3 protein and no DNA. The sample has about 350,000 distinct CDR3 sequences. The sample taken for sequencing was blood. The chain employs TRBV5-1 and TRBJ2-5. The clonotype comes from a human donor with ulcerative colitis or Crohn's disease, or a healthy co-twin of an affected twin (not recorded which). This chain's CDR3 is CASSFSREETQYF.